The text below deals with one T cell receptor (beta chain). CDR3 length: 15 residues. CDR1 and CDR2 from the germline V gene are SGHDT and YYEEEE. V dropped 0 bases and J dropped 5 bases, with 9 bases sitting between them. This specimen belongs to a study of blood T cell repertoires in COVID-19. Only in-frame clones appear in the TCRdb table, and some are missing; sequencing was by immunoSEQ multiplex PCR. This sample has approximately 300,000 clones, with roughly 87% found just once. Living in 24 US areas, the participants were between about 18 and 90 years of age. Participants were placed into cohorts based on the clinical history they reported. Two negative PCRs, clearance, or symptom resolution were required of recovered Cohort 3 donors.

The receptor was derived from a young woman who had recovered from COVID-19. Material for sequencing was PBMCs or T cells enriched from blood (not recorded which). V usage is TRBV5-6 and J usage is TRBJ1-6; perhaps TRBD1 as D (5 bases). CDR3 DNA sequence: TGTGCCAGCAGCTTGGGGCCGGGGGATAATTCACCCCTCCACTTT. Encoded protein: CASSLGPGDNSPLHF.